This T cell receptor (beta chain) is from a study of identical twins listed by TCRdb under 2016. Regarding the research as a whole: To test whether fetal clonotypes persist, the study used deep sequencing on TCR alpha and beta repertoires from monozygotic twins, unrelated adults of various ages, and cord blood. To rule out contamination, the twin experiments were replicated at different times with different library preparation protocols. The research as a whole found: Because the same donors could not be followed over many years, conclusions were based on cross-sectional statistical analysis. Zero-insertion analyses could be partly confounded by invariant T cells such as MAIT and iNKT, though diverse VJ usage argued against such confounding for most clonotypes. In beta out-of-frame sequences, excess twin sharing was weaker, because having fewer shared sequences lowered the signal-to-noise ratio. Out-of-frame TCR alpha sequences shared between twins showed an excess of low generation-probability sequences compared with coincidental sharing between unrelated individuals. Out-of-frame TCR alpha sharing in monozygotic twins was systematically underestimated by recombination models, whereas sharing between unrelated individuals was in agreement with the recombination models. Abundant cord blood beta clonotypes had fewer insertions, young adult naive repertoires showed a similar but weaker trend, and memory repertoires showed no such trend.

As regards this clonotype: Its antigen is unknown. Base qualities are missing; no much larger clone stands one base away.

Every donor was a healthy Caucasian. Three unrelated non-twin adults were also sequenced: a male aged 18 to 30, a male aged 50 to 60 and a female aged 50 to 60. Using Miltenyi CD45RO+ enrichment and human naive T-cell isolation kits, memory (CD45RO+) and naive T cells were isolated from PBMC. The protocol used for the library was 5' RACE. The sequencer listed for this sample is Illumina HiSeq 2000. Template switching introduced a universal primer binding site; the final cDNA contained a unique molecular identifier, enabling accurate counting of TCR cDNA molecules. First-strand cDNA for TCR alpha and beta chains was synthesized from specific primers in the conserved constant-segment region. To control for contamination, every cDNA library carried two barcodes: a SMART-Mk sample barcode plus Illumina barcodes. TruSeq adapter sequences, together with Illumina sample barcodes, were added in two successive PCR steps. TCR alpha and beta cDNA libraries were sequenced on the Illumina HiSeq platform with custom primers. The study's own analysis went as follows. MiGEC processed the raw reads to extract unique molecular identifiers, while MiXCR was used to determine the CDR3 positions. Recombination models were inferred per individual with the repgenHMM and IGoR tools using an EM algorithm. The tcR package in R was used for shared clonotype analysis, with sharing normalized by the product of cloneset sizes. Out-of-frame nonproductive sequences were analyzed to study raw recombination free of thymic and clonal selection effects. Using fastp trimming at Q25 and MiXCR clonotype assembly, TCRdb reanalyzed the public sequencing data and kept in-frame beta chains. Under each unique CDR3 protein, matching rows form one entry showing the most common genes and DNA. Here the V and J calls rest on TCRdb's processing, not on the authors' analysis. This sample has 640,000 or so distinct CDR3 sequences in its table, and approximately 6.1% of those were observed once. Together, the top ten hold around 2% of the sample.

According to the germline V gene, CDR1 reads SGHTA and CDR2 reads FQGNSA. Including the terminal cysteine and phenylalanine, the CDR3 comprises 16 residues. The only DNA kept is the CDR3, 48 bases in frame from the first base. V trim: 0 bases; J trim: 4 bases; unmatched bases: 8. Recombination joined TRBV7-2 with TRBJ2-7; 8 bases in the middle match TRBD2. The TCR was taken from a young man in good health. The sample comprised naive T cells sorted from blood. What this sample's cell subset or site label stands for: cells isolated with a human naive T-cell isolation kit. CDR3 region: CASSLAAPSGLYEQYF. The sequenced DNA: TGTGCCAGCAGCTTAGCTGCCCCTAGCGGGCTATACGAGCAGTACTTC.